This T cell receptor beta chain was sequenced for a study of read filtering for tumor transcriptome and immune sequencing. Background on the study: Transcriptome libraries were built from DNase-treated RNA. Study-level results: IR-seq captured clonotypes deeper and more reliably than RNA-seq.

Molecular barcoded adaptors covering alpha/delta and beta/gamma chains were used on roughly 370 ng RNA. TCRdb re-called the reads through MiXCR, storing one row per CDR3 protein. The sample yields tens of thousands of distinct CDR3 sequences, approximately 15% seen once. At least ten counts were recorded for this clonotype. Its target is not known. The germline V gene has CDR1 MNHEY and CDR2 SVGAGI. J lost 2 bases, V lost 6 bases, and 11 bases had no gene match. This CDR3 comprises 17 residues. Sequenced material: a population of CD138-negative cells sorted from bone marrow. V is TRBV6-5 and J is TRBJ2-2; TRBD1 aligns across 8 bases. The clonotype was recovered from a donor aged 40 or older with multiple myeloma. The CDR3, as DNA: TGTGCCAGCAGACCTTCGGACAGGGCCCTTAACACCGGGGAGCTGTTTTTT. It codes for CASRPSDRALNTGELFF.